This T cell receptor beta chain was documented in a study of OX40 agonist ivuxolimab in advanced cancers. Overall study context: Hepatocellular carcinoma, melanoma, renal cell or head and neck cancer occurred in dose-escalation patients.

Produced via immunoSEQ multiplex PCR; TCRdb's table is partial and in-frame only. The sample has about 94,000 clones, around 87% seen once; the top ten hold about 0.29%. The sequence derives from an adult with an advanced solid tumor such as melanoma, head and neck, liver or kidney cancer. The sample in question was CD4+ or CD8+ T cells sorted from blood, obtained in a trial of the OX40 agonist ivuxolimab.

The CDR3 loop is CACWTANYGYTF. CDR3 DNA: TGTGCCTGTTGGACGGCTAACTATGGCTACACCTTC. The gene calls are TRBV30 and TRBJ1-2, with D hard to call. The germline V gene encodes CDR1 GTSNPN and CDR2 SVGIG (reference sequence). This CDR3 has 12 residues. Trimming removed 6 bases at V and 0 bases at J, with 8 bases between.